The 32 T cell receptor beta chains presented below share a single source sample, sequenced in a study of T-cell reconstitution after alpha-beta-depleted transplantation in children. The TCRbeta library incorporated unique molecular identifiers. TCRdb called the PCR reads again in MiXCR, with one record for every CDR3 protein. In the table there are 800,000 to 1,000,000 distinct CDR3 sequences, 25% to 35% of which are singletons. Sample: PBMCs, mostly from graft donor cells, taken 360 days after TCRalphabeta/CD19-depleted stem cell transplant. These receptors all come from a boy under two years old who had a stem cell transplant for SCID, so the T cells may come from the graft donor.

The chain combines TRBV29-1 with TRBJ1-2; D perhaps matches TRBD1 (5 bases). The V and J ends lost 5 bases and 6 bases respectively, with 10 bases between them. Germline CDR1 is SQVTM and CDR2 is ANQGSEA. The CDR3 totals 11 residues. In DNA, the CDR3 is TGCAGCGTTCTGGACAACGATGGCTACACCTTC. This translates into CSVLDNDGYTF.

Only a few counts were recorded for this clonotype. The CDR3 DNA sequence: TGTGCCAGCAGCGGAACCGGGACGGTGAACACCGGGGAGCTGTTTTTT. Amino acid sequence: CASSGTGTVNTGELFF. This rearrangement joins TRBV9 to TRBJ2-2; D assignment may be TRBD1 or TRBD2 (5 bases each). V was cut by 3 bases and J by 1 base, with 13 bases left in between. The CDR3 spans 16 residues. Germline values: CDR1 SGDLS, CDR2 YYNGEE.

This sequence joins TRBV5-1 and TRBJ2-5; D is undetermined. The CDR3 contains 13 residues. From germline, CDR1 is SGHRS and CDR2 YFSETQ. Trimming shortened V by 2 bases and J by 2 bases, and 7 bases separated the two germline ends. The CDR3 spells CASSFYEQETQYF. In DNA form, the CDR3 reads TGCGCCAGCAGCTTCTACGAGCAAGAGACCCAGTACTTC.

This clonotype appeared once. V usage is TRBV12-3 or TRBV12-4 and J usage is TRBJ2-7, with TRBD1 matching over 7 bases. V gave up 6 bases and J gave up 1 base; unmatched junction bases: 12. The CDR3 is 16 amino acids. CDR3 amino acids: CASRLNRGSSSYEQYF. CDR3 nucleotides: TGTGCCAGCAGACTCAACAGGGGTTCGTCTTCCTACGAGCAGTACTTC.

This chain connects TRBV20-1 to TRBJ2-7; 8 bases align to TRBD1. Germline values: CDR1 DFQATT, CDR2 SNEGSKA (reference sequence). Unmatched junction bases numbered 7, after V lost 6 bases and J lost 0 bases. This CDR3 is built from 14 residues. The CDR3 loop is CSAPQGQASYEQYF. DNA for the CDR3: TGCAGTGCCCCTCAGGGACAGGCCTCCTACGAGCAGTACTTC.

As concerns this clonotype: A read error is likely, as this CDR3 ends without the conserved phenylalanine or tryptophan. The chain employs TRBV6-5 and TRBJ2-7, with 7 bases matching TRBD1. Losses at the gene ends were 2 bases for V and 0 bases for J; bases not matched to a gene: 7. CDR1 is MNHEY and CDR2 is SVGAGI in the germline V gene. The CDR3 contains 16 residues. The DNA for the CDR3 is TGTGCCAGCAGTTACACACCGGGACAGAGCTCCTACGAGCAGTACTGC. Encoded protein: CASSYTPGQSSYEQYC.

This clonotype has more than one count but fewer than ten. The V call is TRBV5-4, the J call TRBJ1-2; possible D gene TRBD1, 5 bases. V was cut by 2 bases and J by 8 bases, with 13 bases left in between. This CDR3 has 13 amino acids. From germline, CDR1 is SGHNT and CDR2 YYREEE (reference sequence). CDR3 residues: CASSLRGREGYTF. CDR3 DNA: TGTGCCAGCAGCTTAAGGGGTAGAGAGGGCTACACCTTC.

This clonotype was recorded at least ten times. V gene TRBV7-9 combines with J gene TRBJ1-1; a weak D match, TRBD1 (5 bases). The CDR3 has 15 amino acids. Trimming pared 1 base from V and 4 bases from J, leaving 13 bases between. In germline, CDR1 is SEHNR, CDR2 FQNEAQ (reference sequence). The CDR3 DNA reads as TGTGCCAGCAGCTTAGGTTGGGGCGAGGGCACTGAAGCTTTCTTT. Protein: CASSLGWGEGTEAFF.

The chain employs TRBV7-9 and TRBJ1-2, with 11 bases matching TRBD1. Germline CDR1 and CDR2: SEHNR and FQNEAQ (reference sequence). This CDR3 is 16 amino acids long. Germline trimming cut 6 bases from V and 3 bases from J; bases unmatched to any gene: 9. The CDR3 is CASRQTGTGGDYGYTF. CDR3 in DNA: TGTGCCAGCAGGCAGACCGGGACAGGGGGGGACTATGGCTACACCTTC.

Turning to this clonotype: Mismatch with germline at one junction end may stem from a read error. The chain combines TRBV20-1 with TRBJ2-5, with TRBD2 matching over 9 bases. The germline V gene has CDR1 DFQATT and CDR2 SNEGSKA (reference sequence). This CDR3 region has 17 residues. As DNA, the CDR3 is TGCTGTGCTAGAGTGTTAGGAGGGGCTAGCGGGAAAGAGACCCAGTACTTC. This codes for CCARVLGGASGKETQYF.

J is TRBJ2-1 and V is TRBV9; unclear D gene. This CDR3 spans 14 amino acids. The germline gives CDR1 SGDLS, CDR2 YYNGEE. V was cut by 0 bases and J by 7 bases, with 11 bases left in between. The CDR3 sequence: CASSVGEVWNEQFF. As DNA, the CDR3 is TGTGCCAGCAGCGTAGGAGAGGTTTGGAATGAGCAGTTCTTC.

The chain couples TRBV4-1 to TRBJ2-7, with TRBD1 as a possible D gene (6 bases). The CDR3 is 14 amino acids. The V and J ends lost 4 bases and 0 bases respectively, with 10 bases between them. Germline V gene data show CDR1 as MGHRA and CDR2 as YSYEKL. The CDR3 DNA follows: TGCGCCAGCAGCCGGAGGACAGACTCCTACGAGCAGTACTTC. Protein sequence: CASSRRTDSYEQYF.

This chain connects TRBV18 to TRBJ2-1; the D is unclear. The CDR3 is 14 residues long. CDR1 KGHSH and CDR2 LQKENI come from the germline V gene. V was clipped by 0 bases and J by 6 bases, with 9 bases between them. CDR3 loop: CASSPPSRSNEQFF. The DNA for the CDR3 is TGTGCCAGCTCACCACCATCCAGGAGCAATGAGCAGTTCTTC.

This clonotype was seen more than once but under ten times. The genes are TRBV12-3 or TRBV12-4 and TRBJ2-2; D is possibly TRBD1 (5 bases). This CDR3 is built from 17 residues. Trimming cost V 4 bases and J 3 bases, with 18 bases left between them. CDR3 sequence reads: CASSSRQKPLDTGELFF. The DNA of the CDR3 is TGTGCCAGCAGTTCAAGACAGAAACCCCTAGACACCGGGGAGCTGTTTTTT.

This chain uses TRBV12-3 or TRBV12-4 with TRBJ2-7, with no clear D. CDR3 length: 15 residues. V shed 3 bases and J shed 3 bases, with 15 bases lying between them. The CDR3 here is CASSFPRAGLYEQYF. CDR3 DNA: TGTGCCAGCAGTTTCCCTCGGGCAGGCCTCTACGAGCAGTACTTC.

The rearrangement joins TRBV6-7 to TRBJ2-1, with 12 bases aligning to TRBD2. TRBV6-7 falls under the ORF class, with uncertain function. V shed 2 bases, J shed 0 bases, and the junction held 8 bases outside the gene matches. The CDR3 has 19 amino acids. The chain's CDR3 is CASSYMRGLAGCSYNEQFF. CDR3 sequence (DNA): TGTGCCAGCAGTTACATGCGAGGACTAGCGGGATGCTCCTACAATGAGCAGTTCTTC.

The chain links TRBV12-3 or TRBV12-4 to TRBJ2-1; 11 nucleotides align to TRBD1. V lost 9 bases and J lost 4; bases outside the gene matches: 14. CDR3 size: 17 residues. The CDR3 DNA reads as TGTGCCAGTACGAATAAGGGACAGGGGGTGCCGTACAATGAGCAGTTCTTC. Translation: CASTNKGQGVPYNEQFF.

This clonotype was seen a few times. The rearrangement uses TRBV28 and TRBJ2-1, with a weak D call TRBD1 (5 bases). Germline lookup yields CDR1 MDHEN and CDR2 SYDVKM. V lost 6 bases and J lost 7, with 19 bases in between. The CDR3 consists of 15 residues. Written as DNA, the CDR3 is TGTGCCAGCAGCCTCCCTAGGGGTCTTAAGAATGAGCAGTTCTTC. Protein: CASSLPRGLKNEQFF.

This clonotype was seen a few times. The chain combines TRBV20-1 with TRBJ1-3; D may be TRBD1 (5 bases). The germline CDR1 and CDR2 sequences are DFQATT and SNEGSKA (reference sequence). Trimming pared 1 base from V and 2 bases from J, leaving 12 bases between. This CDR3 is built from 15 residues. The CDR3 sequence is CSARGTITTGNTIYF. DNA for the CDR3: TGCAGTGCTAGAGGGACAATTACTACTGGAAACACCATATATTTT.

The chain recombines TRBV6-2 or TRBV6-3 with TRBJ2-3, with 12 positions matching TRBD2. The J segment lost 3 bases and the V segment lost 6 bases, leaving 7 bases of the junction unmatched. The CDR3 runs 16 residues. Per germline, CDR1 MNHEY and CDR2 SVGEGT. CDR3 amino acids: CASRNPGLAGTDTQYF. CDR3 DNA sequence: TGTGCCAGCAGAAATCCGGGACTAGCGGGTACAGATACGCAGTATTTT.

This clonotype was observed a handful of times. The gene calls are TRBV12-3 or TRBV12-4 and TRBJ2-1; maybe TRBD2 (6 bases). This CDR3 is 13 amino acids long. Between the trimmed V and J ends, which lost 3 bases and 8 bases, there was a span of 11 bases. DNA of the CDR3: TGTGCCAGCAGTTTTCATACGGGGGATGAGCAGTTCTTC. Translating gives CASSFHTGDEQFF.

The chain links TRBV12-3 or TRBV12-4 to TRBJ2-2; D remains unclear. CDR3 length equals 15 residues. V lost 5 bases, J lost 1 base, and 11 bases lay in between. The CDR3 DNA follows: TGTGCCAGCAGTGTACTTCATATGAACACCGGGGAGCTGTTTTTT. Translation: CASSVLHMNTGELFF.

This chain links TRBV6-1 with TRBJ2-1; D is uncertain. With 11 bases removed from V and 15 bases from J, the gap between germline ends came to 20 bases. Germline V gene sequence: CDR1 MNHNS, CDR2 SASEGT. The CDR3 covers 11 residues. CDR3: CASLSDVARFF. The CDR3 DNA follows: TGTGCCTCCCTCAGCGACGTGGCGAGGTTCTTC.

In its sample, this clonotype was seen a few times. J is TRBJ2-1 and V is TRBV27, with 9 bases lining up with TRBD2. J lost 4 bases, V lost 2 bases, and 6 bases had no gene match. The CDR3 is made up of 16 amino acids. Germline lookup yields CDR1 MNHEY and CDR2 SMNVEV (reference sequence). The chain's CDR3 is CASSLTSGLAYNEQFF. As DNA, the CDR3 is TGTGCCAGCAGTTTAACTAGCGGGTTGGCGTACAATGAGCAGTTCTTC.

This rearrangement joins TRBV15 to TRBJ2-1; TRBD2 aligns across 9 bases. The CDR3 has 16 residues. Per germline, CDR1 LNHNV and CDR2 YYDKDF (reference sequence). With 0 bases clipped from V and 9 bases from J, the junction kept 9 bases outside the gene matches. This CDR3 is CATSRDPGGGAGEQFF. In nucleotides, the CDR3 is TGTGCCACCAGCAGAGATCCTGGCGGGGGGGCCGGTGAGCAGTTCTTC.

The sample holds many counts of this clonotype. The chain's CDR3 is CASSQGLNSYNEQFF. CDR3 nucleotide sequence: TGTGCCAGCAGCCAAGGACTAAACTCCTACAATGAGCAGTTCTTC. The chain carries TRBV4-2 and TRBJ2-1; possible D gene TRBD2, 5 bases. V was clipped by 1 base and J by 0 bases, with 7 bases between them. This CDR3 is built from 15 residues. CDR1 is LGHNA, CDR2 YNFKEQ, per germline.

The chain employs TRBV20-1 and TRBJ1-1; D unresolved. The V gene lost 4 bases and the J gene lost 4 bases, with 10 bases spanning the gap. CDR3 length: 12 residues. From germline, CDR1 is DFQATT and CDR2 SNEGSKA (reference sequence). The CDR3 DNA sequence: TGCAGTGCTATGGTGGGCGTCACTGAAGCTTTCTTT. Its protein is CSAMVGVTEAFF.

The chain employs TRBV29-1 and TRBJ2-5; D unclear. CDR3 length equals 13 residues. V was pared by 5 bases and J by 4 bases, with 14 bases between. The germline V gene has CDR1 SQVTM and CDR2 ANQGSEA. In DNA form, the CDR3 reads TGCAGCGTTCTAAGCGTAGTTGGAGAGACCCAGTACTTC. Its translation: CSVLSVVGETQYF.

The CDR3 coding sequence is TGTGCCAGCAGCCCTTTGGTGGGAGCAGATACGCAGTATTTT. Translation: CASSPLVGADTQYF. The chain couples TRBV12-3 or TRBV12-4 to TRBJ2-3; D is perhaps TRBD2 (5 bases). This CDR3 comprises 14 residues. The ends were cut back, 6 bases at V and 4 bases at J, with 14 bases in the middle.

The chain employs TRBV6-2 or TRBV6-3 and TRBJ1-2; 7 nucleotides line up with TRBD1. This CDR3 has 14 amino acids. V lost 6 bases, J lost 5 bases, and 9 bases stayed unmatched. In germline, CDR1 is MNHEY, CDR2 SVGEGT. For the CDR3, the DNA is TGTGCCAGCAGACGGGACAGAATCAATTATGGCTACACCTTC. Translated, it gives CASRRDRINYGYTF.

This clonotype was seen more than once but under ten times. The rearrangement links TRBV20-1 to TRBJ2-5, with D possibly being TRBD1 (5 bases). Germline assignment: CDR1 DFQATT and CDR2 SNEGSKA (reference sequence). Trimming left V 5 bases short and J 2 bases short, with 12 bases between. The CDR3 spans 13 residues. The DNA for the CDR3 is TGCAGTGCTGGACACTATGAACAAGAGACCCAGTACTTC. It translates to CSAGHYEQETQYF.

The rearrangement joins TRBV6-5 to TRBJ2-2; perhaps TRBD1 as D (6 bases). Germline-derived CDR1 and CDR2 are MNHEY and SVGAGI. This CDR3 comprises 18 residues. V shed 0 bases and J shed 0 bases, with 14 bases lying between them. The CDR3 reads CASSYSFMTGTNTGELFF. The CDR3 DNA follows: TGTGCCAGCAGTTACTCCTTTATGACAGGAACGAACACCGGGGAGCTGTTTTTT.